This T cell receptor beta chain is from a study of control samples from healthy donors and cancer patients. Data came from immunoSEQ multiplex PCR; TCRdb stores just in-frame clones and leaves some out. The sample consists of some 120,000 clones, 70% to 90% of them appearing once. This CDR3 has 15 amino acids. Trimming removed 7 bases from V and 0 bases from J, with 15 bases in between. CDR1 and CDR2 (germline): SEHNR, FQNEAQ (reference sequence). This sequence was found in a woman aged 70-85 years in good health. V usage is TRBV7-9 and J usage is TRBJ1-1; TRBD1 is a possible D gene (6 bases). Material: blood. CDR3 region: CASTEQGPLNTEAFF. Written as DNA, the CDR3 is TGTGCCAGCACAGAACAGGGCCCTCTGAACACTGAAGCTTTCTTT.